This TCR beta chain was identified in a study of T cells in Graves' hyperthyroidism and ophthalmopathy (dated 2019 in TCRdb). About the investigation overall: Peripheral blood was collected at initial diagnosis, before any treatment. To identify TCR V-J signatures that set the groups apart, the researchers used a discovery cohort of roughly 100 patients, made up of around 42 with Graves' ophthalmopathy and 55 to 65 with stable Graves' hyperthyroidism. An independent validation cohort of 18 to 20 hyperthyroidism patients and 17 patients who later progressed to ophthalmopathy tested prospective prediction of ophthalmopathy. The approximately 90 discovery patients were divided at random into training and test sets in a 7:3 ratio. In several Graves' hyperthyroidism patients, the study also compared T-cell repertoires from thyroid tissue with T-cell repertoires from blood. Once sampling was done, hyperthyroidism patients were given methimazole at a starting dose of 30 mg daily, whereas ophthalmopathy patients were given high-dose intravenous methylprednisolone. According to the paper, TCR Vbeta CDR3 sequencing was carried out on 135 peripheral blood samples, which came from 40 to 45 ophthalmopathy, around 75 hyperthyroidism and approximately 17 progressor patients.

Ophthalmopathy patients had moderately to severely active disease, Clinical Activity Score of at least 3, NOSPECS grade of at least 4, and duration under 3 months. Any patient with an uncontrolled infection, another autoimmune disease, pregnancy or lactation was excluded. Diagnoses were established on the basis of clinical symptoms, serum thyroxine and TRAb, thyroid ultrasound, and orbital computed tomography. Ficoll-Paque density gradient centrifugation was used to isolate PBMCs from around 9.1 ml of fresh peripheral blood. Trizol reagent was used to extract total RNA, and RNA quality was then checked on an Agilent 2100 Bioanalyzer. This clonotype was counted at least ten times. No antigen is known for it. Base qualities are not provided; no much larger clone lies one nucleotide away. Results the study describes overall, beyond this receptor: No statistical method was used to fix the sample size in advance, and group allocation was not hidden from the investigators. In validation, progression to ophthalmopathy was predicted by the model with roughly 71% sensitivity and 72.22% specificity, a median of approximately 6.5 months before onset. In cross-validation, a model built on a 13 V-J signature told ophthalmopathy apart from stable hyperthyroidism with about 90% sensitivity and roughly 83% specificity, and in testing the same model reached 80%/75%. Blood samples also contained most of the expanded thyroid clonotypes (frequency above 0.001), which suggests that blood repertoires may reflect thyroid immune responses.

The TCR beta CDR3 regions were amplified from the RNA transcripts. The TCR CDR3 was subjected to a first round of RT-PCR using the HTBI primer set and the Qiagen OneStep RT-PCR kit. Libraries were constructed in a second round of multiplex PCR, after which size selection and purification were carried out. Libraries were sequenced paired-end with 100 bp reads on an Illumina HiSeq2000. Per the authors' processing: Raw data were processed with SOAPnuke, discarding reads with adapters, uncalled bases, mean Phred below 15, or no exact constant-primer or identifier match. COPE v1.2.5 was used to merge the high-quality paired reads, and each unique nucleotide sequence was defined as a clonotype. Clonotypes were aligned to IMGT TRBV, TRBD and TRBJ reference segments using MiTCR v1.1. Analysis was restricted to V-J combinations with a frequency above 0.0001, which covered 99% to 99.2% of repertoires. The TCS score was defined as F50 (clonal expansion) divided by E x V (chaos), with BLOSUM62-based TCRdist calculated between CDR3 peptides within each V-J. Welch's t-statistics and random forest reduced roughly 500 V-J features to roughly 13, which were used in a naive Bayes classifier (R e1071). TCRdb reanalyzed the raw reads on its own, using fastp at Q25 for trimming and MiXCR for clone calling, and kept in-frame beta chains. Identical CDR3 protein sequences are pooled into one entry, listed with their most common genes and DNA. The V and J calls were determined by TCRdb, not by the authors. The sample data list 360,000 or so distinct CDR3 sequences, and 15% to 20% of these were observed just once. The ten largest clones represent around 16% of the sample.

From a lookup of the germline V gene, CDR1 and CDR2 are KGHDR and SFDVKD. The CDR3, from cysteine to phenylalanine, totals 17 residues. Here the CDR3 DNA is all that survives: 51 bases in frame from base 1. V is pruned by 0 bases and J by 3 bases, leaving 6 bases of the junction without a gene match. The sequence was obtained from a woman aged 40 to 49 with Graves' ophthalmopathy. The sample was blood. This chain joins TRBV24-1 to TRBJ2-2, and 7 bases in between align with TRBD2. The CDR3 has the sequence CATSDLTQGGDTGELFF. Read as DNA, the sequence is TGTGCCACCAGTGATTTGACGCAGGGAGGGGACACCGGGGAGCTGTTTTTT.